The rows below give T cell receptor beta chains drawn from one sample of a study of T cell repertoires in aging, cancer and after chemotherapy. TCRdb analysed the multiplex PCR reads with MiXCR anew, one entry per CDR3 protein. The sample has over 8,500 distinct CDR3 sequences, around 42% seen once. Material: blood. Receptor source: a human donor in good health. Both conserved end residues are part of each CDR3. A D gene is named only where the DNA matches it firmly. Some rows mark clone size as missing; the rest say once, few, many or name a class of expanded clone.

J gene: TRBJ2-7; V gene: TRBV27; clone size: .; D gene: TRBD2; CDR3 DNA: TGTGCCAGCAGATGGACTAGCGGAAGCTCCTACGAGCAGTACTTC; CDR3 protein: CASRWTSGSSYEQYF
J gene: TRBJ1-4; V gene: TRBV4-2; clone size: .; D gene: TRBD1; CDR3 DNA: TGTGCCAGCAGATCAAACAGGGGGCCTAATGAAAAACTGTTTTTT; CDR3 protein: CASRSNRGPNEKLFF
J gene: TRBJ2-1; V gene: TRBV7-3; clone size: .; D gene: .; CDR3 DNA: TGTGCCAGCAGTTCCGGGGTTGAGCAGTTCTTC; CDR3 protein: CASSSGVEQFF
J gene: TRBJ2-2; V gene: TRBV29-1; clone size: .; D gene: .; CDR3 DNA: TGCAGCGTTGAAGATCCAGGGGTGTTTAGGGATAACACCGGGGAGCTGTTTTTT; CDR3 protein: CSVEDPGVFRDNTGELFF
J gene: TRBJ1-5; V gene: TRBV6-2/TRBV6-3; clone size: .; D gene: .; CDR3 DNA: TGTGCCAGCAGTCCCCGCCGAGGGCCCCAGCATTTT; CDR3 protein: CASSPRRGPQHF
J gene: TRBJ1-3; V gene: TRBV5-5; clone size: few; D gene: .; CDR3 DNA: TGTGCCAGCAGCAGTACGAGCTCTGGAAACACCATATATTTT; CDR3 protein: CASSSTSSGNTIYF
J gene: TRBJ1-6; V gene: TRBV7-9; clone size: .; D gene: TRBD1; CDR3 DNA: TGTGCCAGCAGCTCGAGACAGGGGAAGAATTCACCCCTCCACTTT; CDR3 protein: CASSSRQGKNSPLHF
J gene: TRBJ2-2; V gene: TRBV20-1; clone size: .; D gene: TRBD1; CDR3 DNA: TGCAGTGCCCCCGGGACAGGAAATATCGGGGAGCTGTTTTTT; CDR3 protein: CSAPGTGNIGELFF
J gene: TRBJ2-7; V gene: TRBV5-1; clone size: .; D gene: TRBD1; CDR3 DNA: TGCGCCAGCAGCTCGGGACAGGGGACCTACGAGCAGTACTTC; CDR3 protein: CASSSGQGTYEQYF
J gene: TRBJ2-3; V gene: TRBV12-3/TRBV12-4; clone size: few; D gene: .; CDR3 DNA: TGTGCCAGCAGCGCAAACCAAGGGGACACAGATACGCAGTATTTT; CDR3 protein: CASSANQGDTDTQYF
J gene: TRBJ2-7; V gene: TRBV4-2; clone size: few; D gene: .; CDR3 DNA: TGCGCCAGCAGCCAAGATGTCTTGGGCAGGGACGAGCAGTACTTC; CDR3 protein: CASSQDVLGRDEQYF
J gene: TRBJ2-7; V gene: TRBV6-1; clone size: once; D gene: TRBD1; CDR3 DNA: TGTGCCAGCAGTGAAGCTCGGACAGGGGCCTACGAGCAGTACTTC; CDR3 protein: CASSEARTGAYEQYF
J gene: TRBJ1-1; V gene: TRBV5-4; clone size: once; D gene: .; CDR3 DNA: TGTGCCAGCAGCTTGTTTCCCAGGGTGAACACTGAAGCTTTCTTT; CDR3 protein: CASSLFPRVNTEAFF
J gene: TRBJ1-5; V gene: TRBV5-6; clone size: .; D gene: .; CDR3 DNA: TGTGCCAGTCGCAGGGCCGATAGCAATCAGCCCCAGCATTTT; CDR3 protein: CASRRADSNQPQHF
J gene: TRBJ1-2; V gene: TRBV6-1; clone size: .; D gene: TRBD1; CDR3 DNA: TGTGCCAGCCCCGCAGGACAGGGTTACTATGGCTACACCTTC; CDR3 protein: CASPAGQGYYGYTF
J gene: TRBJ1-4; V gene: TRBV6-6; clone size: .; D gene: .; CDR3 DNA: TGTGCCAGCAGTTACGAGGCAATCGGGGAAGAAAAACTGTTTTTT; CDR3 protein: CASSYEAIGEEKLFF
J gene: TRBJ2-1; V gene: TRBV7-3; clone size: .; D gene: .; CDR3 DNA: TGTGCCAGCAGCTTAGGACGGGACATGAGGATTGATGAGCAGTTCTTC; CDR3 protein: CASSLGRDMRIDEQFF
J gene: TRBJ2-2; V gene: TRBV27; clone size: .; D gene: TRBD1; CDR3 DNA: TGTGCCAGCAGTTTATCTGGTGGACAGGCGAACACCGGGGAGCTGTTTTTT; CDR3 protein: CASSLSGGQANTGELFF
J gene: TRBJ2-3; V gene: TRBV24-1; clone size: .; D gene: .; CDR3 DNA: TGTGCCACCAGTGATTTGCCGGACAGCACAGATACGCAGTATTTT; CDR3 protein: CATSDLPDSTDTQYF
J gene: TRBJ2-7; V gene: TRBV10-1; clone size: .; D gene: TRBD1; CDR3 DNA: TGCGCCAGCAGGAGCCCACAGGGGGAAGAGCAGTACTTC; CDR3 protein: CASRSPQGEEQYF
J gene: TRBJ1-5; V gene: TRBV10-3; clone size: few; D gene: TRBD1; CDR3 DNA: TGTGCCATCAGTATAACAGGGGATCAGCCCCAGCATTTT; CDR3 protein: CAISITGDQPQHF
J gene: TRBJ2-1; V gene: TRBV4-3; clone size: .; D gene: TRBD2; CDR3 DNA: TGTGCTAGCAGCTTAGGACTAGCCGAGAGCTCCTACAATGAGCAGTTCTTC; CDR3 protein: CASSLGLAESSYNEQFF
J gene: TRBJ2-7; V gene: TRBV6-1; clone size: few; D gene: .; CDR3 DNA: TGTGCCAGCAGCGAGGTTGGCAGACCCGGCGAGCAGTACTTC; CDR3 protein: CASSEVGRPGEQYF
J gene: TRBJ1-2; V gene: TRBV12-3/TRBV12-4; clone size: .; D gene: .; CDR3 DNA: TGTGCCAGCAGTCCCCAGGATGCTGGCTACACCTTC; CDR3 protein: CASSPQDAGYTF
J gene: TRBJ2-5; V gene: TRBV27; clone size: .; D gene: .; CDR3 DNA: TGTGCCAGCAGTTTATTCCCTCCCCGGGAAGAGACCCAGTACTTC; CDR3 protein: CASSLFPPREETQYF
J gene: TRBJ1-6; V gene: TRBV7-3; clone size: .; D gene: .; CDR3 DNA: TGTGCCAGCAGCTACCAAGGAGGGTCTCATAATTCACCCCTCCACTTT; CDR3 protein: CASSYQGGSHNSPLHF
J gene: TRBJ1-1; V gene: TRBV7-3; clone size: .; D gene: TRBD1; CDR3 DNA: TGTGCCAGCAGCCGGGACAGGAACACTGAAGCTTTCTTT; CDR3 protein: CASSRDRNTEAFF
J gene: TRBJ2-1; V gene: TRBV19; clone size: .; D gene: TRBD2; CDR3 DNA: TGTGCCAGTAGCTCGCTTAGAGCGGGAAAAAACGCGTCCTACAATGAGCAGTTCTTC; CDR3 protein: CASSSLRAGKNASYNEQFF
J gene: TRBJ2-1; V gene: TRBV6-6; clone size: .; D gene: .; CDR3 DNA: TGTGCCAGCAGTCCCACTCGGGAGCAGTTCTTC; CDR3 protein: CASSPTREQFF
J gene: TRBJ2-1; V gene: TRBV19; clone size: .; D gene: .; CDR3 DNA: TGTGCCAGTAGTACATTGAGGGAATGGGGGGATGAGCAGTTCTTC; CDR3 protein: CASSTLREWGDEQFF
J gene: TRBJ2-6; V gene: TRBV24-1; clone size: few; D gene: .; CDR3 DNA: TGTGCCACCAGTGATACAGGGAGCGGGGCCAACGTCCTGACTTTC; CDR3 protein: CATSDTGSGANVLTF
J gene: TRBJ2-2; V gene: TRBV4-2; clone size: once; D gene: .; CDR3 DNA: TGCGCCAGCAGCCAAGCCAGGACAGTGAACACCGGGGAGCTGTTTTTT; CDR3 protein: CASSQARTVNTGELFF
J gene: TRBJ2-5; V gene: TRBV20-1; clone size: few; D gene: .; CDR3 DNA: TGCAGTGCTTTCCTCGGGCGAGGGCAAGAGACCCAGTACTTC; CDR3 protein: CSAFLGRGQETQYF
J gene: TRBJ2-4; V gene: TRBV4-3; clone size: .; D gene: .; CDR3 DNA: TGCGCCAGCAGCCAGGGAGTTAGTAAAAACATTCAGTACTTC; CDR3 protein: CASSQGVSKNIQYF
J gene: TRBJ2-5; V gene: TRBV6-5; clone size: .; D gene: .; CDR3 DNA: TGTGCCAGCAGAGACAGAGGGACGAACCTTGGCGAGACCCAGTACTTC; CDR3 protein: CASRDRGTNLGETQYF
J gene: TRBJ1-2; V gene: TRBV7-3; clone size: hyperexpanded; D gene: .; CDR3 DNA: TGTGCCAGCAGCTCCGGAGTAGACTATGGCTACACCTTC; CDR3 protein: CASSSGVDYGYTF
J gene: TRBJ1-2; V gene: TRBV27; clone size: once; D gene: TRBD1; CDR3 DNA: TGTGCCAGCAGTTCCACCTTTGACCGGGACAGGAACTATGGCTACACCTTC; CDR3 protein: CASSSTFDRDRNYGYTF
J gene: TRBJ2-5; V gene: TRBV7-2; clone size: .; D gene: TRBD1; CDR3 DNA: TGTGCCAGCAGCTTAGGACTAGGACAGGGAGAGACCCAGTACTTC; CDR3 protein: CASSLGLGQGETQYF
J gene: TRBJ2-7; V gene: TRBV5-8; clone size: few; D gene: .; CDR3 DNA: TGTGCCAGCAGCTTGCGGGACGGCTACTACGAGCAGTACTTC; CDR3 protein: CASSLRDGYYEQYF
J gene: TRBJ1-2; V gene: TRBV5-5; clone size: .; D gene: .; CDR3 DNA: TGTGCCAGCAGCTTGACCGCCGACGAGGGGACCTTCTATGGCTACACCTTC; CDR3 protein: CASSLTADEGTFYGYTF
J gene: TRBJ2-7; V gene: TRBV7-2; clone size: .; D gene: .; CDR3 DNA: TGTGCCAGCAGCTTAGTACCGGACCGCGTTTACGAGCAGTACTTC; CDR3 protein: CASSLVPDRVYEQYF
J gene: TRBJ1-4; V gene: TRBV11-2; clone size: .; D gene: .; CDR3 DNA: TGTGCCAGCAGCTCATGGAATGAAAAACTGTTTTTT; CDR3 protein: CASSSWNEKLFF
J gene: TRBJ1-6; V gene: TRBV7-2; clone size: .; D gene: .; CDR3 DNA: TGTGCCAGCAGAGAGACGAAAGGGGGATATGGTTCACCCCTCCACTTT; CDR3 protein: CASRETKGGYGSPLHF
J gene: TRBJ2-1; V gene: TRBV24-1; clone size: .; D gene: TRBD1; CDR3 DNA: TGTGCCACCAGCCCAGGGGGACAGGGGTGGTTCTTC; CDR3 protein: CATSPGGQGWFF
J gene: TRBJ1-5; V gene: TRBV20-1; clone size: .; D gene: .; CDR3 DNA: TGCAGTGCTAGAGGGCGAAATAGCAATCAGCCCCAGCATTTT; CDR3 protein: CSARGRNSNQPQHF
J gene: TRBJ2-7; V gene: TRBV19; clone size: .; D gene: TRBD1; CDR3 DNA: TGTGCCAGTATCCCCACAGGGGACTACGAGCAGTACTTC; CDR3 protein: CASIPTGDYEQYF
J gene: TRBJ2-3; V gene: TRBV7-9; clone size: few; D gene: .; CDR3 DNA: TGTGCCAGCAGCCAATTGGCAGGGGCAGATACGCAGTATTTT; CDR3 protein: CASSQLAGADTQYF
J gene: TRBJ2-5; V gene: TRBV18; clone size: few; D gene: .; CDR3 DNA: TGTGCCAGCTCTCACCAAGAGACCCAGTACTTC; CDR3 protein: CASSHQETQYF
J gene: TRBJ2-1; V gene: TRBV12-3/TRBV12-4; clone size: few; D gene: .; CDR3 DNA: TGTGCCAGCAGTCCGGGACTCAATGAGCAGTTCTTC; CDR3 protein: CASSPGLNEQFF
J gene: TRBJ2-3; V gene: TRBV29-1; clone size: few; D gene: .; CDR3 DNA: TGCAGCGTTGTTGTCCCCACAGATACGCAGTATTTT; CDR3 protein: CSVVVPTDTQYF
J gene: TRBJ2-7; V gene: TRBV6-1; clone size: .; D gene: TRBD1; CDR3 DNA: TGTGCCAGCAGTGTGGACAGGGGTTACTACGAGCAGTACTTC; CDR3 protein: CASSVDRGYYEQYF
J gene: TRBJ2-5; V gene: TRBV12-3/TRBV12-4; clone size: .; D gene: .; CDR3 DNA: TGTGCCAGCAGTTTTGGTAGGGAGACCCAGTACTTC; CDR3 protein: CASSFGRETQYF
J gene: TRBJ1-5; V gene: TRBV15; clone size: .; D gene: .; CDR3 DNA: TGTGCCACCAGCAGAGATCGGGCAGGGGCTCAGCCCCAGCATTTT; CDR3 protein: CATSRDRAGAQPQHF